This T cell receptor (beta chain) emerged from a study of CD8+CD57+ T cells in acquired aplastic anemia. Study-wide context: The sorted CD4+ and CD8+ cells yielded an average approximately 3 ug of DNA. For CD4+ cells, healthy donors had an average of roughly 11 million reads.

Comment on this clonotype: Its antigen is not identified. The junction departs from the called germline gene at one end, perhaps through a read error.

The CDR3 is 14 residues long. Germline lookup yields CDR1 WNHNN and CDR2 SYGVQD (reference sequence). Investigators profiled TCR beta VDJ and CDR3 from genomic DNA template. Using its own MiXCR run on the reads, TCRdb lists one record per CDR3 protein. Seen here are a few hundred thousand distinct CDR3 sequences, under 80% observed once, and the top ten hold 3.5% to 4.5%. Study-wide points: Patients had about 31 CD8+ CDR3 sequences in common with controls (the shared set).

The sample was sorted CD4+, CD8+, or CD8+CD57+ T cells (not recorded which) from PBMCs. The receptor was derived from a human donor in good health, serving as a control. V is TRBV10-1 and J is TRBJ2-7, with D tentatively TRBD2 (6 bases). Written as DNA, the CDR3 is TGCGCCAGCAGTGAAGGGGACTCTGGAAACGACAAATACTTT. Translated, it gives CASSEGDSGNDKYF.